A selection of T cell receptor beta chains follows, all from one sample in a study of technical replicates of blood from a few donors. Sequencing used immunoSEQ multiplex PCR; TCRdb keeps in-frame clones, though not all of them. The table has 45,000 to 55,000 clones, less than 95% seen once. Material for sequencing was T cells isolated from PBMCs. The receptors shown here come from a human donor in good health. CDR3s include the opening cysteine and the closing phenylalanine or tryptophan. The order of the fields is J gene, CDR3 length, D gene, clone size, V gene, CDR3 DNA, CDR3 protein. The D gene is left open where the match is weak. Only some rows state a clone size, as once, few, many or a class for expanded clones.

TRBJ1-1,15,TRBD1,once,TRBV7-6,TGTGCCAGCAGCGCCTCCCAGGGGGCGCGCACTGAAGCTTTCTTT,CASSASQGARTEAFF
TRBJ2-1,14,NA,NA,TRBV10-3,TGTGCCTCACAACGACAGGAAAAGGGCAATGAGCAGTTCTTC,CASQRQEKGNEQFF
TRBJ2-7,15,TRBD2,NA,TRBV7-9,TGTGCCAGCAGCTTTGTGGGTAGCGGGAGAGGCGAGCAGTACTTC,CASSFVGSGRGEQYF
TRBJ2-5,16,TRBD2,NA,TRBV5-4,TGTGCCAGCAGCCTCCGTAGCGGGGTAAATCAAGAGACCCAGTACTTC,CASSLRSGVNQETQYF
TRBJ2-7,14,NA,NA,TRBV29-1,TGCAGCGTTGTATCCGGGGAGCCGGCCTACGAGCAGTACTTC,CSVVSGEPAYEQYF
TRBJ1-5,14,TRBD1,few,TRBV6-5,TGTGCCAGCAGTGGACAGGGGGTATATCAGCCCCAGCATTTT,CASSGQGVYQPQHF
TRBJ2-2,16,TRBD1,NA,TRBV5-1,TGCGCCAGCAGCCCGGGACAGATATCGAGCACCGGGGAGCTGTTTTTT,CASSPGQISSTGELFF
TRBJ2-5,13,NA,NA,TRBV10-3,TGTGCCATCAGGCACAGGTCACAAGAGACCCAGTACTTC,CAIRHRSQETQYF
TRBJ2-7,11,NA,NA,TRBV5-1,TGCGCCAGCAGCTTGGCAGACGAGCAGTACTTC,CASSLADEQYF
TRBJ2-5,12,NA,NA,TRBV10-3,TGTGCCATCAGTGAGTCCGAAGAGACCCAGTACTTC,CAISESEETQYF
TRBJ1-2,14,NA,NA,TRBV7-9,TGTGCCAGCAGCTTGGAGTCCGGAAACTATGGCTACACCTTC,CASSLESGNYGYTF
TRBJ2-1,14,NA,NA,TRBV5-1,TGCGCCAGCAGCTACAACGCTTACTACAATGAGCAGTTCTTC,CASSYNAYYNEQFF
TRBJ2-3,11,NA,once,TRBV20-1,TGCAGTCCGACTCGCACAGATACGCAGTATTTT,CSPTRTDTQYF
TRBJ1-1,20,TRBD1,once,TRBV28,TGTGCCAGCAGCTCAGGGGGCCACAATGACCCAGGGGGCGCGAACACTGAAGCTTTCTTT,CASSSGGHNDPGGANTEAFF
TRBJ2-1,15,NA,NA,TRBV7-2,TGTGCCAGCAGACCGAAAAAACTAGCCTCCAATGAGCAGTTCTTC,CASRPKKLASNEQFF
TRBJ2-7,15,NA,NA,TRBV5-1,TGCGCCAGCAGCTTGGAAGAGACATTTCTACGAGAGCAGTACTTC,CASSLEETFLREQYF
TRBJ1-1,15,NA,NA,TRBV11-2,TGTGCCAGCACCTATAGCGGTACTAAGAACACTGAAGCTTTCTTT,CASTYSGTKNTEAFF
TRBJ2-7,13,NA,NA,TRBV6-5,TGTGCCAGCAGTTCGTCAGGGCCCTACGAGCAGTACTTC,CASSSSGPYEQYF
TRBJ2-7,12,NA,NA,TRBV5-1,TGCGCTAGCCGGGGAAGGTCGTACGAGCAGTACTTC,CASRGRSYEQYF
TRBJ1-1,14,TRBD1,NA,TRBV7-2,TGTGCCAGCAGCTTAGCAGGGGGCTGGACTGAAGCTTTCTTT,CASSLAGGWTEAFF
TRBJ1-1,15,TRBD1,few,TRBV7-3,TGTGCCAGCAGCCCGCAGGGGGCTCTGGGCACTGAAGCTTTCTTT,CASSPQGALGTEAFF
TRBJ2-3,15,NA,NA,TRBV9,TGTGCCAGCAGCCCCCGGTCCCTGAGCACAGATACGCAGTATTTT,CASSPRSLSTDTQYF
TRBJ2-7,16,TRBD1,NA,TRBV11-3,TGTGCCAGCAGCTTAGGCCAGGGACAGGGGATGTACGAGCAGTACTTC,CASSLGQGQGMYEQYF
TRBJ2-5,13,TRBD1,NA,TRBV5-4,TGTGCCAGCAGCCCAGGGGGTCGCGAGACCCAGTACTTC,CASSPGGRETQYF
TRBJ2-7,14,NA,NA,TRBV6-6,TGTGCCAGCAGTGTCCGGGACACAGGCGGAGAGCAGTACTTC,CASSVRDTGGEQYF
TRBJ2-2,14,NA,NA,TRBV29-1,TGCAGCGCTGCGGGCAGAACGAACACCGGGGAGCTGTTTTTT,CSAAGRTNTGELFF
TRBJ2-7,14,NA,NA,TRBV5-1,TGCGCCAGCAGCACCGAAAACCAGGAAAACGAGCAGTACTTC,CASSTENQENEQYF
TRBJ2-7,17,NA,NA,TRBV7-8,TGTGCCAGCAGCTTACCGCCCGGGCTGGACAAATTTGAAGAGCAGTACTTC,CASSLPPGLDKFEEQYF
TRBJ2-1,15,TRBD2,once,TRBV7-9,TGTGCCAGCAGCTTTCGGCTAGCGGGAGCTTTTGAGCAGTTCTTC,CASSFRLAGAFEQFF
TRBJ2-3,15,TRBD2,NA,TRBV15,TGTGCCACCAGCATAAAGCGGGGACCCCTTGATACGCAGTATTTT,CATSIKRGPLDTQYF
TRBJ2-5,15,NA,NA,TRBV7-6,TGTGCCAGCAGCTTAGCGGCGGGGAGGTCGGAGACCCAGTACTTC,CASSLAAGRSETQYF
TRBJ2-7,15,TRBD1,NA,TRBV9,TGTGCCAGCAGCGTAGATCCGGGACAGGGGTACGAGCAGTACTTC,CASSVDPGQGYEQYF
TRBJ2-2,15,NA,NA,TRBV28,TGTGCCAGCAGTTTCCTGGCGGGAAACACCGGGGAGCTGTTTTTT,CASSFLAGNTGELFF
TRBJ1-2,13,NA,once,TRBV28,TGTGCCAGCAGCGAAGACACCAACTATGGCTACACCTTC,CASSEDTNYGYTF
TRBJ2-1,12,TRBD1,NA,TRBV7-9,TGTGCCAGCAACCCCAGGGGGAATGAGCAGTTCTTC,CASNPRGNEQFF
TRBJ1-2,17,TRBD1,NA,TRBV5-4,TGTGCCAGCAGCTCCTCGGACAGGGCCAACCCAAACTATGGCTACACCTTC,CASSSSDRANPNYGYTF
TRBJ1-4,16,NA,NA,TRBV10-3,TGTGCCATCAGTGAGTCCTCCTTGGACAGTAATGAAAAACTGTTTTTT,CAISESSLDSNEKLFF